This record covers a single T cell receptor (beta chain). Original methodology: Reference gene primer amplification gave nucleated cell count estimates. Assay used: immunoSEQ multiplex PCR; TCRdb lists only in-frame clones, some missing. D and trimming were read from the DNA, whereas the V and J calls and clone size are those reported in that table. The sample carries approximately 170,000 clones, approximately 80% recorded once. The sample is drawn from a study of blood T cell repertoires in COVID-19. Study-level background: The analysed material was cDNA or gDNA that came from T cells, B-cell-depleted T cells, or PBMCs.

In germline, CDR1 is LGHDT, CDR2 YNNKEL (reference sequence). V lost 4 bases and J lost 1; bases outside the gene matches: 2. This CDR3 comprises 15 residues. Enrolled during active infection, Seattle patients were then followed longitudinally. The sample consisted of peripheral blood. The chain recombines TRBV3-1 (or the pseudogene TRBV3-2) with TRBJ2-3; 10 positions agree with TRBD2. The receptor was isolated from a woman older than 75 with COVID-19, enrolled during active disease. The CDR3 sequence is CASSLGTSGTDTQYF. As DNA, the CDR3 is TGTGCCAGCAGCCTAGGGACTAGCGGCACAGATACGCAGTATTTT.